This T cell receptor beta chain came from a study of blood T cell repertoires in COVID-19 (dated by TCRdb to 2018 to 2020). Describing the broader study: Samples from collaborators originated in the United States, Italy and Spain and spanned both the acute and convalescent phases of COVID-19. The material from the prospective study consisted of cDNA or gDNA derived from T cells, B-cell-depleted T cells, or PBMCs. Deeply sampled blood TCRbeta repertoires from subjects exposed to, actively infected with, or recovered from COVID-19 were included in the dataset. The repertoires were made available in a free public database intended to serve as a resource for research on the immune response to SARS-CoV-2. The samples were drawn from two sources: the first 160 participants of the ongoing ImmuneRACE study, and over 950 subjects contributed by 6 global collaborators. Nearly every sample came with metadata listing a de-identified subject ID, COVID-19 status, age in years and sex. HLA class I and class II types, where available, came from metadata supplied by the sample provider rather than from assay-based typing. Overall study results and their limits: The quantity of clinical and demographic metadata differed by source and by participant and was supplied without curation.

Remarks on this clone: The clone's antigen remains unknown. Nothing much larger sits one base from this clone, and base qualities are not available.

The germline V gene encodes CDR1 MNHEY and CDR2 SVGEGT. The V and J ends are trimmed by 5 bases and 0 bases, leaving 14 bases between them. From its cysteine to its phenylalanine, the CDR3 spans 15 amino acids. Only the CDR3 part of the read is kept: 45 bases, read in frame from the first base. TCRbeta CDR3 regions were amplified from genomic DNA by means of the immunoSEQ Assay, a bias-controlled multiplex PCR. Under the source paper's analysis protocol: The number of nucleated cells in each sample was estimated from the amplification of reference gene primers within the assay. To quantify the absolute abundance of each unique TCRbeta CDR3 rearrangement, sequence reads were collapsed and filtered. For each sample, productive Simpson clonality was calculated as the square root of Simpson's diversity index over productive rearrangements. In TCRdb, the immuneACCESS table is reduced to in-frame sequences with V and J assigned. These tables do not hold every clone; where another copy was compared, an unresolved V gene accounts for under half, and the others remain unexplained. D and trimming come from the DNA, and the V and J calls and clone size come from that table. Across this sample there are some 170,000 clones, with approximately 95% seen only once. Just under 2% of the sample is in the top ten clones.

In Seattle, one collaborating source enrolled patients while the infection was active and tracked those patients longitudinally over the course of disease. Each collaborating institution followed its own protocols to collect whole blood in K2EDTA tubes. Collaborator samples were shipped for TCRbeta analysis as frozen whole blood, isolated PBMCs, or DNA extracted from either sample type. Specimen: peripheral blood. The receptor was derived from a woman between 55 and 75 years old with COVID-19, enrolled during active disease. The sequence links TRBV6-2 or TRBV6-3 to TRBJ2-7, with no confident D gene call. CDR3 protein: CASSPSPGASYEQYF. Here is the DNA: TGTGCCAGCAGTCCCTCCCCAGGCGCCTCCTACGAGCAGTACTTC.